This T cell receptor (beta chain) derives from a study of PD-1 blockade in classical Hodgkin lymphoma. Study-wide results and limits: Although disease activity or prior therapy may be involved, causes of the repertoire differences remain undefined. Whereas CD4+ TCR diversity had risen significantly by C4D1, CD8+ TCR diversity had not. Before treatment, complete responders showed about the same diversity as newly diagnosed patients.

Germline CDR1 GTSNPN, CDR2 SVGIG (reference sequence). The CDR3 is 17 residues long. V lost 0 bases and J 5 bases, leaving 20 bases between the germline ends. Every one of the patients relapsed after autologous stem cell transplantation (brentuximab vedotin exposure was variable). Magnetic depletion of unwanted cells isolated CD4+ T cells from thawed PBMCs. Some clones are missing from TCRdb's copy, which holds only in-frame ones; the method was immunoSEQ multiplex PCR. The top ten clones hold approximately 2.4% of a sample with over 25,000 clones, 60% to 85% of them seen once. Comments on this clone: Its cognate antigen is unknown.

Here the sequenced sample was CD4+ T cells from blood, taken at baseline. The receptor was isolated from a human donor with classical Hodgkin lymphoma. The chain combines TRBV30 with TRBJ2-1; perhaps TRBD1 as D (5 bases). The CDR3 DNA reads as TGTGCCTGGAGTGTACGTTTTAGGGGATTGTTCCACAATGAGCAGTTCTTC. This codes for CAWSVRFRGLFHNEQFF.